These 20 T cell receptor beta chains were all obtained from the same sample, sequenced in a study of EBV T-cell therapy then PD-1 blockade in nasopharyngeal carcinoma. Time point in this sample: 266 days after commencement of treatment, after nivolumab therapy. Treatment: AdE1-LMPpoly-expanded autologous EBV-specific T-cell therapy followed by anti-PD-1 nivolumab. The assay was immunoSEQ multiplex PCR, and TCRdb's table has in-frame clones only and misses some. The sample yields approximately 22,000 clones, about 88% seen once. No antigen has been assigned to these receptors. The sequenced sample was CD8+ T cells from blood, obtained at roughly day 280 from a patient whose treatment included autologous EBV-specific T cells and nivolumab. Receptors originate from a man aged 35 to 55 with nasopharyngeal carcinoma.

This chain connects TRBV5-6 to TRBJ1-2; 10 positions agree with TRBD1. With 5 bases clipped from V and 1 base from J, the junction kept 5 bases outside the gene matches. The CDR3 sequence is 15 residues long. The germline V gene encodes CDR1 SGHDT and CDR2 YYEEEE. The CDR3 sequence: CASRSGDRGNYGYTF. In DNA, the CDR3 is TGTGCCAGCAGATCGGGGGACAGGGGTAACTATGGCTACACCTTC.

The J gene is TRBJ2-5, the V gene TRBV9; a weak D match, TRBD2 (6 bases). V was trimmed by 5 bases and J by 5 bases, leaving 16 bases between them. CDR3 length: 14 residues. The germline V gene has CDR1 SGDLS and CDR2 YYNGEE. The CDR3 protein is CASSLGDGGETQYF. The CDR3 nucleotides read TGTGCCAGCAGTCTAGGGGACGGAGGGGAGACCCAGTACTTC. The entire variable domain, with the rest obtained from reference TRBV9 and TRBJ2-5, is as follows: DSGVTQTPKHLITATGQRVTLRCSPRSGDLSVYWYQQSLDQGLQFLIQYYNGEERAKGNILERFSAQQFPDLHSELNLSSLELGDSALYFCASSLGDGGETQYFGPGTRLLVL.

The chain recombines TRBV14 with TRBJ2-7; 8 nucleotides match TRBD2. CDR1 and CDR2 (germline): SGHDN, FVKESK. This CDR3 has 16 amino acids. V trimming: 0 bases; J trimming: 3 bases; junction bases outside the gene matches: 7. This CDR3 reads CASSQEGAGAIYEQYF. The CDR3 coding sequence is TGTGCCAGCAGCCAAGAAGGAGCGGGGGCCATCTACGAGCAGTACTTC.

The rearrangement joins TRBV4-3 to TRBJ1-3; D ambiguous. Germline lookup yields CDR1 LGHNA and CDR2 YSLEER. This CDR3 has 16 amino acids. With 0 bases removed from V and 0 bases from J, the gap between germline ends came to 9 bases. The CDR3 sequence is CASSQDPEGSGNTIYF. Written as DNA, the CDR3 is TGCGCCAGCAGCCAAGATCCGGAGGGCTCTGGAAACACCATATATTTT.

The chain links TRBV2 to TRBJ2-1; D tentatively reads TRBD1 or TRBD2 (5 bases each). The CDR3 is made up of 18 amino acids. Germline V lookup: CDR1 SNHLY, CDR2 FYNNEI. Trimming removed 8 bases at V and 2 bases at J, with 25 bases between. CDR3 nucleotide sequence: TGTGCCAGCCCTTCTCGGAGGCCGACTCTGGGGGCCTACAATGAGCAGTTCTTC. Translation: CASPSRRPTLGAYNEQFF.

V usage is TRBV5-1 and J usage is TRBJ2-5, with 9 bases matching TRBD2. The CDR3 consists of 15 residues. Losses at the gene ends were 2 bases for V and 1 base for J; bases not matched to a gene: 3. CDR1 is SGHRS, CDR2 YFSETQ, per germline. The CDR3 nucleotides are TGCGCCAGCAGCTTCTCTAGCGGGGTCCAAGAGACCCAGTACTTC. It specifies CASSFSSGVQETQYF.

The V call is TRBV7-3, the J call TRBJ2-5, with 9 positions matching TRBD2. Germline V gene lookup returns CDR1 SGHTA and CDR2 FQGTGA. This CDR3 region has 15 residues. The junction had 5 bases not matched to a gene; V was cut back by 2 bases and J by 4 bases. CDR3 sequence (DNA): TGTGCCAGCAGCTTAGCGGGGGGGATTCGAGAGACCCAGTACTTC. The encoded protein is CASSLAGGIRETQYF.

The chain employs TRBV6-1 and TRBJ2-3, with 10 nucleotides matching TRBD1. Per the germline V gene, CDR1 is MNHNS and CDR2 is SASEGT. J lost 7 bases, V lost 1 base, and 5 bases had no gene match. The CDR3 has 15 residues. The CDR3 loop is CASSEGTGGPNTQYF. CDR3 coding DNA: TGTGCCAGCAGTGAAGGGACAGGGGGGCCCAATACGCAGTATTTT.

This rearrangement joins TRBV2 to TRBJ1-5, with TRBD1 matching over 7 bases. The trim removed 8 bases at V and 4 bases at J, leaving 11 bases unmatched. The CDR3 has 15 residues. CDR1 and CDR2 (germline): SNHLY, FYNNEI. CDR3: CASHRGPIRNQPQHF. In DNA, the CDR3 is TGTGCCAGCCATAGGGGGCCCATCAGGAATCAGCCCCAGCATTTT.

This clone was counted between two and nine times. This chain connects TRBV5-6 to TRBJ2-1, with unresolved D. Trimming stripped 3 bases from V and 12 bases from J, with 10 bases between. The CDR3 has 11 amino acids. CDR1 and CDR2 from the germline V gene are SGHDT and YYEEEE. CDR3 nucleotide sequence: TGTGCCAGCAGCTATGGGGTAGGGCAGTTCTTC. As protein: CASSYGVGQFF.

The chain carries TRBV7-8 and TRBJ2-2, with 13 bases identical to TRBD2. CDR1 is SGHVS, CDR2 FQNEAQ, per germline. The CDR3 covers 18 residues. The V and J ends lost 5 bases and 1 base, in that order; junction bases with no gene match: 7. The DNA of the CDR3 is TGTGCCAGCAGCGCCCTACTAGCGGGGGGGCTGAACACCGGGGAGCTGTTTTTT. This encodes CASSALLAGGLNTGELFF.

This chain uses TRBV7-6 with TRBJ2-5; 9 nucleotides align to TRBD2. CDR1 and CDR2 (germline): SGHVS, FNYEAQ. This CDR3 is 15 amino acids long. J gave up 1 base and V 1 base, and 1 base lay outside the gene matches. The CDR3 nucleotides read TGTGCCAGCAGCTTAGGACTAGCGGCCCAAGAGACCCAGTACTTC. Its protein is CASSLGLAAQETQYF.

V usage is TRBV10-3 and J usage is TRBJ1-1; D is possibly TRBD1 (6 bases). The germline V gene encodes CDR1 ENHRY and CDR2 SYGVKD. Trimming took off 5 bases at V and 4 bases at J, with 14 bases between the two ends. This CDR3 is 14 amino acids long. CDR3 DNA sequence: TGTGCCATCAGTAGGGAACAGGGAGTCACTGAAGCTTTCTTT. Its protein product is CAISREQGVTEAFF.

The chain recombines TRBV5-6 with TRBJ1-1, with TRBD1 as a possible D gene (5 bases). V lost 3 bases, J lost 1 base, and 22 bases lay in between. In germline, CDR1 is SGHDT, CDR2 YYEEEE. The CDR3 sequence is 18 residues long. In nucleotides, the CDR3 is TGTGCCAGCAGCTGGGGTCGGGGACCTACCTCAGGGAACACTGAAGCTTTCTTT. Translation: CASSWGRGPTSGNTEAFF.

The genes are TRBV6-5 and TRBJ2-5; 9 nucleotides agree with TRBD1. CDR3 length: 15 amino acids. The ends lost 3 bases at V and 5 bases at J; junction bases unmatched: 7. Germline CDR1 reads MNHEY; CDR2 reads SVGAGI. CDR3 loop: CASSYQGQGDETQYF. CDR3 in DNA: TGTGCCAGCAGTTATCAGGGACAGGGAGATGAGACCCAGTACTTC.

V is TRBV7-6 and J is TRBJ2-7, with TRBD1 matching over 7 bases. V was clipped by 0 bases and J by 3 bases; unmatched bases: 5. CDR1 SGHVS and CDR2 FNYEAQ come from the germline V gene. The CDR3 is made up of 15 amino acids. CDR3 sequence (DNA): TGTGCCAGCAGCTTAGCGCGCGACAGGGTCTACGAGCAGTACTTC. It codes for CASSLARDRVYEQYF.

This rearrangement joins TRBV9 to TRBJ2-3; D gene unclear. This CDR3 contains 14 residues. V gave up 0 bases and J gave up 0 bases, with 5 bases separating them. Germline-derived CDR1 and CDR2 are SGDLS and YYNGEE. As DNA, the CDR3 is TGTGCCAGCAGCGTAGGACCTAGCACAGATACGCAGTATTTT. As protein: CASSVGPSTDTQYF.

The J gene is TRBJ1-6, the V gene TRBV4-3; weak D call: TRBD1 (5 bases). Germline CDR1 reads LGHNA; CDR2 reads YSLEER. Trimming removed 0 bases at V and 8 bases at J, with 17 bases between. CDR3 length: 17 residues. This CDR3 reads CASSQELGPPRDSPLHF. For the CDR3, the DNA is TGCGCCAGCAGCCAAGAACTGGGGCCGCCTCGAGATTCACCCCTCCACTTT.

The CDR3 region has the DNA TGTGCCAGCAGCTTAAGGGGGCCCTACAATGAGCAGTTCTTC. Protein: CASSLRGPYNEQFF. This sequence joins TRBV11-1 and TRBJ2-1, with 7 bases identical to TRBD1. V lost 2 bases, J lost 2 bases, and 0 bases stayed unmatched. This CDR3 contains 14 residues. Per germline, CDR1 SGHAT and CDR2 FQDESV (reference sequence). Using reference TRBV11-1 and TRBJ2-1 for the parts outside the CDR3, the full variable domain is EAEVAQSPRYKITEKSQAVAFWCDPISGHATLYWYRQILGQGPELLVQFQDESVVDDSQLPKDRFSAERLKGVDSTLKIQPAELGDSAMYLCASSLRGPYNEQFFGPGTRLTVL.

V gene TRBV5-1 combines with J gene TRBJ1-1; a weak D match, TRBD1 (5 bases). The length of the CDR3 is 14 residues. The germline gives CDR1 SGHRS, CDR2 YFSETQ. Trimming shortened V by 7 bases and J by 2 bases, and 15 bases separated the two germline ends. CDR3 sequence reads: CASRPYRTNTEAFF. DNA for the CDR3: TGCGCCAGCCGCCCTTACAGGACAAACACTGAAGCTTTCTTT.